The next 17 T cell receptor beta chains were all read from a single sample in a study of blood T cells in healthy people across ages. Then a second PCR, running roughly 7 to 11 cycles, was carried out with a sample-barcoded 5' primer and a J-beta primer mix. TCRdb reanalysed the 5' RACE reads using MiXCR and keeps one entry per CDR3 protein. Among around 1,700,000 distinct CDR3 sequences listed, roughly 28% were seen once. The material sequenced was blood. These receptors were taken from a woman younger than 45 in good health.

This clonotype appeared a few times. The chain has TRBV7-2 and TRBJ2-3; either TRBD1 or TRBD2 may supply D (7 bases each). CDR3 length: 15 amino acids. In germline, CDR1 is SGHTA, CDR2 FQGNSA. V was trimmed by 7 bases and J by 8 bases, leaving 22 bases between them. The CDR3 region has the DNA TGTGCCAGCAACCAGGGGGGGGACGGGCTCGGTACGCAGTATTTT. As protein: CASNQGGDGLGTQYF.

The CDR3 DNA sequence: TGTGCCAGCAGCCAATGGTGGGGGGAGCGGGGGGACAATGAGCAGTTCTTC. Protein sequence: CASSQWWGERGDNEQFF. This chain joins TRBV3-1 and TRBJ2-1, with TRBD2 identical over 9 bases. CDR3 length equals 17 residues. In germline, CDR1 is LGHDT, CDR2 YNNKEL (reference sequence). Unmatched junction bases numbered 10, after V lost 2 bases and J lost 5 bases.

There are a few counts of this clonotype. CDR3 loop: CASSPTKDPNTGELFF. DNA for the CDR3: TGCGCCAGCAGCCCTACAAAAGACCCGAACACCGGGGAGCTGTTTTTT. The gene calls are TRBV5-1 and TRBJ2-2; D remains unclear. Germline CDR1 and CDR2: SGHRS and YFSETQ. The CDR3 length is 16 residues. The V end was cut by 4 bases, the J end by 0 bases, with 13 bases between.

This clonotype showed up just a few times. This rearrangement joins TRBV7-9 to TRBJ2-5; D gene ambiguous. CDR3 length: 14 amino acids. V shed 3 bases and J shed 2 bases, with 10 bases lying between them. Per the germline V gene, CDR1 is SEHNR and CDR2 is FQNEAQ (reference sequence). The CDR3 DNA reads TGTGCCAGCAGCTTGCCGGGCATACAAGAGACCCAGTACTTC. Protein: CASSLPGIQETQYF.

The J gene is TRBJ2-7, the V gene TRBV28; TRBD1 matches at 9 bases. With V trimmed by 7 bases and J by 6 bases, 10 bases remained unmatched. Germline V CDR1 and CDR2: MDHEN, SYDVKM. This CDR3 has 14 amino acids. In DNA, the CDR3 is TGTGCCAGCAAGTCCGGGACAGGGAGAGGCGAGCAGTACTTC. Residues: CASKSGTGRGEQYF.

This clonotype was detected a few times. The genes are TRBV5-6 and TRBJ1-2; TRBD1 matches 7 bases. The CDR3 contains 13 residues. The germline V gene has CDR1 SGHDT and CDR2 YYEEEE. The trim removed 4 bases at V and 8 bases at J, leaving 8 bases unmatched. CDR3 coding DNA: TGTGCCAGCAGCCGAGGACAGGTTCGGGGCTACACCTTC. Translated: CASSRGQVRGYTF. The full variable domain, in which reference TRBV5-6 and TRBJ1-2 provide the parts outside the CDR3, is DAGVTQSPTHLIKTRGQQVTLRCSPKSGHDTVSWYQQALGQGPQFIFQYYEEEERQRGNFPDRFSGHQFPNYSSELNVNALLLGDSALYLCASSRGQVRGYTFGSGTRLTVV.

With respect to this clonotype: Mismatch with germline at one junction end may stem from a read error. The chain uses TRBV7-6 and TRBJ2-2; 12 positions match TRBD2. The V gene's germline CDR1 is SGHVS and CDR2 FNYEAQ. The CDR3 extends over 19 amino acids. DNA for the CDR3: TGTGCCAGCAGCGGGCCTATACTAGCGGGAGGACCGAACACCGGGGAGCGGTTTTTT. Residues: CASSGPILAGGPNTGERFF.

V gene TRBV14 combines with J gene TRBJ2-1, with D unclear. Trimming took 2 bases from V and 9 from J, leaving 14 bases between them. The CDR3 consists of 14 residues. Looked up from germline, CDR1 is SGHDN and CDR2 is FVKESK. CDR3 DNA sequence: TGTGCCAGCAGCCAACTAGGCCCCCTAGGTGAGCAGTTCTTC. Protein: CASSQLGPLGEQFF.

Written as DNA, the CDR3 is TGTGCCAGCAGGGAGGGGGCCAGAAGCGGCTACACCTTC. Its protein is CASREGARSGYTF. The chain joins TRBV25-1 to TRBJ1-2; 7 bases agree with TRBD1. Per the germline V gene, CDR1 is MGHDK and CDR2 is SYGVNS. The CDR3 is 13 residues long. V shed 6 bases and J 8 bases; nucleotides not matched to a gene: 9.

This clonotype was counted a few times. This chain joins TRBV3-1 and TRBJ2-2; D call uncertain. Trimming pared 1 base from V and 4 bases from J, leaving 7 bases between. CDR1 is LGHDT, CDR2 YNNKEL, per germline (reference sequence). The CDR3 length is 14 residues. For the CDR3, the DNA is TGTGCCAGCAGCCAAGGGTCGGGCACCGGGGAGCTGTTTTTT. It is translated as CASSQGSGTGELFF.

Turning to this clonotype: Its ends do not fully match the called genes, so a read error is possible. CDR3 region: CAISETGAMDTRYF. DNA for the CDR3: TGTGCCATCAGTGAGACAGGGGCCATGGACACCAGATATTTT. This chain uses TRBV10-3 with TRBJ1-3; 7 bases match TRBD1. The CDR3 totals 14 residues. Germline V lookup: CDR1 ENHRY, CDR2 SYGVKD.

The chain uses TRBV3-1 and TRBJ2-7, with 12 bases aligning to TRBD2. The V gene's germline CDR1 is LGHDT and CDR2 YNNKEL (reference sequence). The CDR3 contains 17 residues. Trimming cost V 6 bases and J 5 bases; bases outside gene matches: 14. The CDR3 spells CASSQEGSTSGGNEQYF. DNA of the CDR3: TGTGCCAGCAGTCAGGAGGGATCGACTAGCGGGGGCAACGAGCAGTACTTC.

The J gene is TRBJ2-2, the V gene TRBV4-3, with TRBD2 as a possible D gene (5 bases). V was shortened by 4 bases and J by 5 bases, with 17 bases between the two germline ends. The CDR3 spans 16 residues. Germline CDR1 and CDR2: LGHNA and YSLEER. The CDR3 reads CASSPTIGPGTGELFF. In DNA, the CDR3 is TGCGCCAGCAGCCCCACGATTGGGCCGGGGACCGGGGAGCTGTTTTTT.

This clonotype has just a few counts. In nucleotides, the CDR3 is TGTGCCACGAGACAGTGGGGAAATTCACCCCTCCACTTT. It translates to CATRQWGNSPLHF. The J gene is TRBJ1-6, the V gene TRBV10-3; possibly TRBD1 for D (5 bases). V was clipped by 10 bases and J by 7 bases, with 14 bases between them. The CDR3 sequence is 13 residues long. Germline CDR1 ENHRY, CDR2 SYGVKD.

This sequence joins TRBV20-1 and TRBJ1-1, with a weak D call TRBD1 (6 bases). The CDR3 length is 15 residues. From germline, CDR1 is DFQATT and CDR2 SNEGSKA (reference sequence). V dropped 3 bases and J dropped 4 bases, with 18 bases sitting between them. The CDR3: CSASPRGGAGTEAFF. Here the CDR3 DNA reads TGCAGTGCTAGTCCCCGGGGGGGGGCTGGCACTGAAGCTTTCTTT.

This clonotype was picked up one time. The CDR3 sequence: CASSLAQTSTYEQYF. The CDR3 DNA sequence: TGTGCCAGCAGCTTAGCCCAGACTAGTACGTACGAGCAGTACTTC. V is TRBV11-2 and J is TRBJ2-5; tentative D call: TRBD2 (6 bases). The last part of the DNA fits TRBJ2-7 better; the J call may be wrong. The CDR3 runs to 15 residues. Germline CDR1 reads SGHAT; CDR2 reads FQNNGV.

The genes are TRBV20-1 and TRBJ1-4, with 10 bases identical to TRBD1. Losses at the gene ends were 5 bases for V and 7 bases for J; bases not matched to a gene: 10. Germline CDR1 DFQATT, CDR2 SNEGSKA (reference sequence). The CDR3 length is 15 residues. CDR3 amino acids: CSAFSIRTGGEKLFF. The CDR3 nucleotides read TGCAGTGCTTTTTCGATTAGGACAGGGGGTGAAAAACTGTTTTTT.